The source of this T cell receptor beta chain is a study of T-cell memory formation after mild COVID-19. Per germline, CDR1 SGDLS and CDR2 YYNGEE. Trimming stripped 0 bases from V and 0 bases from J, with 4 bases between. The CDR3 sequence is 14 residues long. TCRdb passed the 5' RACE reads through MiXCR, listing each CDR3 protein once. The sample carries 150,000 to 200,000 distinct CDR3 sequences, more than 9% recorded once. In its sample, this clonotype was seen a few times. The source is a man between 18 and 29 years old who had mild COVID-19 (a few samples of this study predate the infection). Cell type and time point are not known. Sequenced: PBMCs or a T cell subset sorted from them (not recorded which). This chain joins TRBV9 and TRBJ1-3; the D is unclear. The CDR3 protein is CASSVDDSGNTIYF. The CDR3 nucleotides are TGTGCCAGCAGCGTAGATGACTCTGGAAACACCATATATTTT.